One sample yielded the 8 T cell receptor beta chains listed below, sequenced in a study of Tregs in tolerant kidney transplant recipients. Here immunoSEQ multiplex PCR was the method, and the copy in TCRdb shows in-frame clones only, minus some. The table shows about 240,000 clones, with roughly 84% occurring only once. The sequenced sample consisted of CD4+ T cells from blood. Receptor source: a human donor in good health.

The chain joins TRBV5-1 to TRBJ2-1; D uncertain. This CDR3 has 14 residues. CDR1 and CDR2 from the germline V gene are SGHRS and YFSETQ. Trimming took off 2 bases at V and 6 bases at J, with 12 bases between the two ends. The CDR3: CASSFGSSGNEQFF. CDR3 coding DNA: TGCGCCAGCAGCTTTGGGTCTTCGGGCAATGAGCAGTTCTTC.

To note about this clone: Other nucleotide sequences from this sample produce the same CDR3. The chain joins TRBV11-3 to TRBJ2-1; a possible D gene is TRBD2 (6 bases). Trimming removed 3 bases at V and 0 bases at J, with 9 bases between. The CDR3 contains 15 residues. The germline gives CDR1 SGHNT, CDR2 YENEEA. The DNA of the CDR3 is TGTGCCAGCAGCTTGGGGGGATACTCCTACAATGAGCAGTTCTTC. Its translation: CASSLGGYSYNEQFF.

The chain couples TRBV27 to TRBJ2-2; 8 nucleotides align to TRBD2. Losses at the gene ends were 6 bases for V and 2 bases for J; bases not matched to a gene: 5. Germline CDR1 and CDR2: MNHEY and SMNVEV (reference sequence). This CDR3 is 15 amino acids long. CDR3 amino acids: CASRIGLANTGELFF. The DNA of the CDR3 is TGTGCCAGCAGGATAGGACTAGCTAACACCGGGGAGCTGTTTTTT.

The sample holds one count of this clone. The V and J genes are TRBV13 and TRBJ2-7; D gene ambiguous. The CDR3 sequence is 14 residues long. Germline V CDR1 and CDR2: PRHDT, FYEKMQ (reference sequence). V gave up 5 bases and J gave up 0 bases, with 11 bases separating them. CDR3 residues: CASSPASLSYEQYF. CDR3 sequence (DNA): TGTGCCAGCAGCCCGGCTTCGCTCTCCTACGAGCAGTACTTC.

The V and J genes are TRBV4-1 and TRBJ2-7; the D gene is possibly TRBD1 (6 bases). This CDR3 is 14 amino acids long. V dropped 2 bases and J dropped 2 bases, with 10 bases sitting between them. From germline, CDR1 is MGHRA and CDR2 YSYEKL. CDR3 amino acids: CASSQIQGTYEQYF. In DNA, the CDR3 is TGCGCCAGCAGCCAAATACAGGGCACCTACGAGCAGTACTTC.

The CDR3 bases are TGTGCCAGCAGCTTCTGGACAGGGAGAGCCTACGAGCAGTACTTC. It translates to CASSFWTGRAYEQYF. This sequence joins TRBV5-8 and TRBJ2-7, with 8 bases lining up with TRBD1. Losses at the gene ends were 2 bases for V and 2 bases for J; bases not matched to a gene: 6. The CDR3 totals 15 residues. The germline CDR1 and CDR2 sequences are SGHTS and YDEGEE. The full variable domain, its missing parts supplied by reference TRBV5-8 and TRBJ2-7, is EAGVTQSPTHLIKTRGQQATLRCSPISGHTSVYWYQQALGLGLQFLLWYDEGEERNRGNFPPRFSGRQFPNYSSELNVNALELEDSALYLCASSFWTGRAYEQYFGPGTRLTVT.

The chain combines TRBV27 with TRBJ2-7; D may be TRBD1 (5 bases). CDR3 size: 14 residues. Trimming removed 2 bases at V and 5 bases at J, with 13 bases between. Per germline, CDR1 MNHEY and CDR2 SMNVEV (reference sequence). CDR3 sequence (DNA): TGTGCCAGCAGTTTAACTTGGCAGGGCCACGAGCAGTACTTC. It is translated as CASSLTWQGHEQYF.

This clone turned up a few times. The V call is TRBV28, the J call TRBJ1-2; the D is unclear. V dropped 4 bases and J dropped 7 bases, with 10 bases sitting between them. Germline assignment: CDR1 MDHEN and CDR2 SYDVKM. The CDR3 length is 12 residues. The DNA of the CDR3 is TGTGCCAGCAGTTCCGGGAAGCGTGGCTACACCTTC. Translated, it gives CASSSGKRGYTF.